What follows are 27 T cell receptor beta chains derived from one specimen sequenced in a study of CDR3 diversity in severe acne. TCRdb re-called the PCR reads through MiXCR, storing one row per CDR3 protein. Of approximately 90,000 distinct CDR3 sequences listed, approximately 49% are singletons. The material sequenced was blood. All receptors come from a male donor with severe acne vulgaris.

This clonotype has ten or more counts. The chain carries TRBV20-1 and TRBJ1-1, with D tentatively TRBD1 (6 bases). CDR1 DFQATT and CDR2 SNEGSKA come from the germline V gene (reference sequence). The CDR3 is 14 amino acids. Trimming cost V 6 bases and J 1 base, with 15 bases left between them. CDR3: CSAWTEGWNTEAFF. The DNA for the CDR3 is TGCAGTGCCTGGACAGAAGGTTGGAACACTGAAGCTTTCTTT.

This clonotype was seen repeatedly, ten times or more. The chain carries TRBV7-8 and TRBJ2-3, with D possibly being TRBD1 (7 bases). The length of the CDR3 is 16 residues. Trimming took 7 bases from V and 0 from J, leaving 17 bases between them. Germline assignment: CDR1 SGHVS and CDR2 FQNEAQ. CDR3 coding DNA: TGTGCCAGCACCCAAGAGGAGGGGGCGAGCACAGATACGCAGTATTTT. Translated: CASTQEEGASTDTQYF.

The genes are TRBV5-6 and TRBJ2-2; D might be TRBD1 or TRBD2, each matching 6 bases. CDR1 and CDR2 (germline): SGHDT, YYEEEE. Trimming shortened V by 1 base and J by 4 bases, and 11 bases separated the two germline ends. The CDR3 has 15 residues. CDR3 protein: CASSLYRGPTGELFF. The CDR3 DNA sequence: TGTGCCAGCAGCTTGTACCGGGGGCCCACCGGGGAGCTGTTTTTT. Drawing the rest from reference TRBV5-6 and TRBJ2-2, the complete variable domain is DAGVTQSPTHLIKTRGQQVTLRCSPKSGHDTVSWYQQALGQGPQFIFQYYEEEERQRGNFPDRFSGHQFPNYSSELNVNALLLGDSALYLCASSLYRGPTGELFFGEGSRLTVL.

This clonotype was counted a single time. The CDR3 DNA follows: TGTGCCAGAAGTTCGCAGGGCTCCATAACCCAAGAGACCCAGTACTTC. Translated: CARSSQGSITQETQYF. The V and J genes are TRBV19 and TRBJ2-5, with a weak D call TRBD1 (5 bases). V lost 9 bases and J lost 1, with 21 bases in between. The CDR3 contains 16 residues. CDR1 and CDR2 (germline): LNHDA, SQIVND (reference sequence).

The chain employs TRBV20-1 and TRBJ2-7, with D possibly matching TRBD2 (5 bases). Trimming removed 6 bases at V and 7 bases at J, with 19 bases between. This CDR3 has 13 residues. From germline, CDR1 is DFQATT and CDR2 SNEGSKA (reference sequence). CDR3 sequence: CSAWNGGGHEQYF. Written as DNA, the CDR3 is TGCAGTGCCTGGAACGGAGGCGGGCATGAGCAGTACTTC.

CDR3 DNA sequence: TGTGCCACCAGTGAGGTGGGGCTCGGGCAAGAGACCCAGTACTTC. Its protein product is CATSEVGLGQETQYF. The V gene is TRBV24-1, the J gene TRBJ2-5; a possible D gene is TRBD1 (5 bases). There are 15 residues in the CDR3. Trimming took off 4 bases at V and 2 bases at J, with 13 bases between the two ends. CDR1 KGHDR and CDR2 SFDVKD come from the germline V gene.

This clonotype was seen ten or more times. The chain is built from TRBV5-1 and TRBJ2-2; D remains ambiguous. Trimming stripped 0 bases from V and 2 bases from J, with 8 bases between. Germline V CDR1 and CDR2: SGHRS, YFSETQ. The CDR3 has 15 amino acids. The CDR3 loop is CASSLEFTNTGELFF. As DNA, the CDR3 is TGCGCCAGCAGCTTGGAATTTACAAACACCGGGGAGCTGTTTTTT.

This clonotype occurred a few times. The CDR3 DNA is TGTGCCAGCAGGGGGACGGGGGTGAACACTGAAGCTTTCTTT. This codes for CASRGTGVNTEAFF. The V gene is TRBV7-3, the J gene TRBJ1-1; tentative D call: TRBD1 (5 bases). The germline V gene has CDR1 SGHTA and CDR2 FQGTGA. The CDR3 extends over 14 amino acids. V was pared by 6 bases and J by 0 bases, with 11 bases between.

By share, this clonotype ranks as medium-sized. The chain uses TRBV5-5 and TRBJ1-5; 7 nucleotides match TRBD1. CDR1 is SGHKS and CDR2 is YYEKEE in the germline V gene (reference sequence). The CDR3 has 15 amino acids. V shed 4 bases and J 5 bases; nucleotides not matched to a gene: 9. CDR3 protein: CASSPGTASDQPQHF. CDR3 coding DNA: TGTGCCAGCAGCCCCGGGACAGCATCCGATCAGCCCCAGCATTTT.

Comments on this clonotype: This likely comes from a read error, as the CDR3 has no conserved phenylalanine or tryptophan at its end. The rearrangement uses TRBV11-2 and TRBJ2-3, with 8 bases aligning to TRBD2. The germline V gene encodes CDR1 SGHAT and CDR2 FQNNGV. This CDR3 has 18 amino acids. Unmatched junction bases numbered 17, after V lost 5 bases and J lost 4 bases. This CDR3 is CASSPYRAGALAPDTQYS. The CDR3 coding sequence is TGTGCCAGCAGCCCCTACCGAGCGGGAGCCCTAGCACCAGATACGCAGTATTCT.

This rearrangement joins TRBV2 to TRBJ2-7; no reliable D call. Per the germline V gene, CDR1 is SNHLY and CDR2 is FYNNEI. V lost 6 bases to trimming and J lost 4 bases, with 7 bases between them. There are 11 residues in the CDR3. The CDR3 region has the DNA TGTGCCAGCAGAATACAATACGAGCAGTACTTC. Translation gives CASRIQYEQYF.

By frequency in the sample, this clonotype is medium-sized (0.01 to 0.1%). The rearrangement joins TRBV10-3 to TRBJ1-1, with D possibly matching TRBD1 (5 bases). CDR1 and CDR2 from the germline V gene are ENHRY and SYGVKD. This CDR3 region has 13 residues. The ends were cut back, 2 bases at V and 5 bases at J, with 9 bases in the middle. The CDR3 DNA sequence: TGTGCCATCAGTGAGGCTGGGACGACTGAAGCTTTCTTT. Encoded protein: CAISEAGTTEAFF.

The chain carries TRBV12-5 and TRBJ2-1; tentatively, D is TRBD1 (5 bases). This CDR3 spans 13 amino acids. In germline, CDR1 is LGHNT, CDR2 FRNRAP. Trimming removed 5 bases at V and 9 bases at J, with 14 bases between. CDR3 sequence (DNA): TGTGCTAGTGGTCTGACAGAAAAGGCTGAGCAGTTCTTC. Translating gives CASGLTEKAEQFF.

Relative to its sample, this clonotype is medium-sized (0.01 to 0.1%). The CDR3 bases are TGCAGTGCGCCTCTCCCTAGCGGGAGGGCCAATGAGCAGTTCTTC. As protein: CSAPLPSGRANEQFF. The V gene is TRBV20-1, the J gene TRBJ2-1; 12 bases agree with TRBD2. There are 15 residues in the CDR3. Germline-derived CDR1 and CDR2 are DFQATT and SNEGSKA (reference sequence). The trim removed 6 bases at V and 6 bases at J, leaving 9 bases unmatched.

V gene TRBV5-1 combines with J gene TRBJ2-7; possible D gene TRBD2, 5 bases. The V gene's germline CDR1 is SGHRS and CDR2 YFSETQ. CDR3 length: 16 residues. Trimming left V 0 bases short and J 0 bases short, with 13 bases between. The CDR3 DNA sequence: TGCGCCAGCAGCTTGGAAGGCGGGCACAGCTCCTACGAGCAGTACTTC. It specifies CASSLEGGHSSYEQYF.

In DNA, the CDR3 is TGTGCCAGCAAAGCGGGTGAGCAGTACTTC. It encodes CASKAGEQYF. This chain uses TRBV25-1 with TRBJ2-7; TRBD2 is a possible D gene (6 bases). V gave up 7 bases and J gave up 7 bases, with 8 bases separating them. This CDR3 spans 10 amino acids. Germline CDR1 is MGHDK and CDR2 is SYGVNS.

This clonotype came up once. This sequence may be a read error, since a much larger clone differs from it by one base. The chain employs TRBV2 and TRBJ1-4; no firm D call. This CDR3 spans 14 amino acids. Looked up from germline, CDR1 is SNHLY and CDR2 is FYNNEI. In DNA, the CDR3 is TGTGCCGGCAGTCGACAATCGACTAATGAAAAACTGTTTTTT. This encodes CAGSRQSTNEKLFF.

Points on this clonotype: Possible read error: a much larger clone is one base away. CDR3 sequence: CAGRAGIGLSSYNEQFF. In DNA, the CDR3 is TGTGCCGGCCGAGCAGGAATAGGGCTCAGCTCCTACAATGAGCAGTTCTTC. The chain couples TRBV2 to TRBJ2-1; D uncertain. Trimming removed 11 bases at V and 0 bases at J, with 23 bases between. The germline CDR1 and CDR2 sequences are SNHLY and FYNNEI. The CDR3 has 17 amino acids.

There are a few counts of this clonotype. The chain is built from TRBV5-5 and TRBJ1-1; D is perhaps TRBD1 (5 bases). Germline-derived CDR1 and CDR2 are SGHKS and YYEKEE (reference sequence). The germline V and J ends were trimmed by 2 bases and 3 bases, with 8 bases remaining between them. This CDR3 region has 13 residues. CDR3 loop: CASSFRVDTEAFF. The CDR3 nucleotides read TGTGCCAGCAGCTTCAGGGTAGACACTGAAGCTTTCTTT.

This chain links TRBV12-3 or TRBV12-4 with TRBJ2-1, with TRBD1 matching 8 bases. The CDR3 consists of 17 residues. With V trimmed by 5 bases and J by 1 base, 10 bases remained unmatched. The CDR3 protein is CASSPRTGTGSYNEQFF. CDR3 DNA: TGTGCCAGCAGTCCGCGAACCGGGACAGGATCCTACAATGAGCAGTTCTTC.

V usage is TRBV6-1 and J usage is TRBJ2-2; D unclear. This CDR3 has 11 residues. Germline lookup yields CDR1 MNHNS and CDR2 SASEGT. V was shortened by 2 bases and J by 7 bases, with 2 bases between the two germline ends. The CDR3 protein is CASSEIGELFF. CDR3 bases: TGTGCCAGCAGTGAAATCGGGGAGCTGTTTTTT.

This clonotype came up many times. J is TRBJ2-7 and V is TRBV9, with TRBD2 matching 7 bases. Trimming cost V 4 bases and J 5 bases; bases outside gene matches: 21. CDR3 length: 18 residues. Per the germline V gene, CDR1 is SGDLS and CDR2 is YYNGEE. The CDR3 protein is CASSLAATQPSLFHEQYF. The CDR3 DNA reads as TGTGCCAGCAGCCTAGCGGCCACCCAACCCTCCCTTTTCCACGAGCAGTACTTC.

The rearrangement links TRBV4-1 to TRBJ2-7; D not certain. CDR1 and CDR2 (germline): MGHRA, YSYEKL. Trimming shortened V by 1 base and J by 2 bases, and 9 bases separated the two germline ends. The CDR3 totals 14 residues. The CDR3 here is CASSQAPRAYEQYF. For the CDR3, the DNA is TGCGCCAGCAGCCAAGCCCCCCGTGCCTACGAGCAGTACTTC.

CDR3 sequence (DNA): TGTGCCAGCAGTTGGTGGCACCTCAATCAGCCCCAGCATTTT. Its protein product is CASSWWHLNQPQHF. The J gene is TRBJ1-5, the V gene TRBV28; D ambiguous. CDR1 is MDHEN, CDR2 SYDVKM, per germline. This CDR3 spans 14 amino acids. Trimming took off 4 bases at V and 3 bases at J, with 10 bases between the two ends.

This clonotype appeared once. The V gene is TRBV6-5, the J gene TRBJ1-1; a possible D gene is TRBD1 (6 bases). The germline CDR1 and CDR2 sequences are MNHEY and SVGAGI. V was cut by 4 bases and J by 7 bases, with 10 bases left in between. The CDR3 loop spans 12 amino acids. The CDR3 is CASSSGVLEAFF. CDR3 nucleotide sequence: TGTGCCAGCAGTTCAGGGGTCCTTGAAGCTTTCTTT.

There are a few counts of this clonotype. V gene TRBV18 combines with J gene TRBJ2-7; 7 bases are shared with TRBD1. After removal of 4 bases from V and 5 bases from J, the junction contained 5 bases not matched to a gene. The CDR3 has 13 residues. Germline CDR1 and CDR2: KGHSH and LQKENI. CDR3 DNA sequence: TGTGCCAGCTCACTGGGACAGCCGGACGAGCAGTACTTC. Its protein is CASSLGQPDEQYF.

This chain uses TRBV29-1 with TRBJ1-2; the D gene is possibly TRBD1 (6 bases). Trimming pared 4 bases from V and 7 bases from J, leaving 19 bases between. CDR3 size: 14 residues. Germline assignment: CDR1 SQVTM and CDR2 ANQGSEA. CDR3 sequence: CSVVPAGQIPGYTF. The CDR3 DNA is TGCAGCGTTGTCCCTGCCGGACAGATTCCTGGCTACACCTTC.